This T cell receptor (beta chain) was observed in a study of human T cells and chemical hapten exposure. Study-level information: Across the whole study, which lasted around 25 weeks, patients were given diphenylcyclopropenone on the scalp once a week. The patients, most of them female, presented with alopecia areata, totalis or universalis.

The table lists this clonotype with many counts. Unique molecular identifiers were attached to individual cDNA molecules within the library. MiXCR, run by TCRdb on the RACE reads, gives a single entry per CDR3 protein. The table has tens of thousands of distinct CDR3 sequences, 10% to 11% seen once. There are 17 residues in the CDR3. J lost 5 bases, V lost 5 bases, and 17 bases had no gene match. Looked up from germline, CDR1 is DFQATT and CDR2 is SNEGSKA (reference sequence). The time point: patch test 3, about 24 weeks after DPC sensitization. The treatment was: therapeutic diphenylcyclopropenone sensitization with weekly scalp DPC. Blood sampling occurred before each patch-test application.

The chain carries TRBV20-1 and TRBJ2-1, with TRBD2 identical over 8 bases. Sequencing was performed on whole blood, taken in connection with sensitization to the hapten diphenylcyclopropenone (DPC). The TCR comes from a woman in her fifties or sixties with alopecia areata. Some clones in this sample may be carry-over from other donors' samples. CDR3 sequence (DNA): TGCAGTGCTCGAGGAGGGGTAGCGGGAAGGACCCACAATGAGCAGTTCTTC. This sequence encodes CSARGGVAGRTHNEQFF.